This T cell receptor beta chain comes out of a study of cytotoxic CD8 clonotypes in ibrutinib-treated CLL. Overall study: Around 12 relapsed/refractory, roughly 15 treatment-naive; under 18 IGHV unmutated.

The germline V gene encodes CDR1 SGHAT and CDR2 FQNNGV. The CDR3 covers 14 residues. J gave up 9 bases and V 0 bases, and 5 bases lay outside the gene matches. Sequenced by immunoSEQ multiplex PCR; TCRdb stores in-frame clones only, minus some. The data hold 200,000 to 250,000 clones, with more than 75% observed a single time. The sequence came from a human donor with chronic lymphocytic leukemia. This chain uses TRBV11-2 with TRBJ2-1; 7 bases line up with TRBD2. This specimen consisted of PBMCs, obtained after 12 months of ibrutinib treatment. This CDR3 is CASSLERLATEQFF. The DNA for the CDR3 is TGTGCCAGCAGCTTAGAGAGACTAGCTACTGAGCAGTTCTTC.